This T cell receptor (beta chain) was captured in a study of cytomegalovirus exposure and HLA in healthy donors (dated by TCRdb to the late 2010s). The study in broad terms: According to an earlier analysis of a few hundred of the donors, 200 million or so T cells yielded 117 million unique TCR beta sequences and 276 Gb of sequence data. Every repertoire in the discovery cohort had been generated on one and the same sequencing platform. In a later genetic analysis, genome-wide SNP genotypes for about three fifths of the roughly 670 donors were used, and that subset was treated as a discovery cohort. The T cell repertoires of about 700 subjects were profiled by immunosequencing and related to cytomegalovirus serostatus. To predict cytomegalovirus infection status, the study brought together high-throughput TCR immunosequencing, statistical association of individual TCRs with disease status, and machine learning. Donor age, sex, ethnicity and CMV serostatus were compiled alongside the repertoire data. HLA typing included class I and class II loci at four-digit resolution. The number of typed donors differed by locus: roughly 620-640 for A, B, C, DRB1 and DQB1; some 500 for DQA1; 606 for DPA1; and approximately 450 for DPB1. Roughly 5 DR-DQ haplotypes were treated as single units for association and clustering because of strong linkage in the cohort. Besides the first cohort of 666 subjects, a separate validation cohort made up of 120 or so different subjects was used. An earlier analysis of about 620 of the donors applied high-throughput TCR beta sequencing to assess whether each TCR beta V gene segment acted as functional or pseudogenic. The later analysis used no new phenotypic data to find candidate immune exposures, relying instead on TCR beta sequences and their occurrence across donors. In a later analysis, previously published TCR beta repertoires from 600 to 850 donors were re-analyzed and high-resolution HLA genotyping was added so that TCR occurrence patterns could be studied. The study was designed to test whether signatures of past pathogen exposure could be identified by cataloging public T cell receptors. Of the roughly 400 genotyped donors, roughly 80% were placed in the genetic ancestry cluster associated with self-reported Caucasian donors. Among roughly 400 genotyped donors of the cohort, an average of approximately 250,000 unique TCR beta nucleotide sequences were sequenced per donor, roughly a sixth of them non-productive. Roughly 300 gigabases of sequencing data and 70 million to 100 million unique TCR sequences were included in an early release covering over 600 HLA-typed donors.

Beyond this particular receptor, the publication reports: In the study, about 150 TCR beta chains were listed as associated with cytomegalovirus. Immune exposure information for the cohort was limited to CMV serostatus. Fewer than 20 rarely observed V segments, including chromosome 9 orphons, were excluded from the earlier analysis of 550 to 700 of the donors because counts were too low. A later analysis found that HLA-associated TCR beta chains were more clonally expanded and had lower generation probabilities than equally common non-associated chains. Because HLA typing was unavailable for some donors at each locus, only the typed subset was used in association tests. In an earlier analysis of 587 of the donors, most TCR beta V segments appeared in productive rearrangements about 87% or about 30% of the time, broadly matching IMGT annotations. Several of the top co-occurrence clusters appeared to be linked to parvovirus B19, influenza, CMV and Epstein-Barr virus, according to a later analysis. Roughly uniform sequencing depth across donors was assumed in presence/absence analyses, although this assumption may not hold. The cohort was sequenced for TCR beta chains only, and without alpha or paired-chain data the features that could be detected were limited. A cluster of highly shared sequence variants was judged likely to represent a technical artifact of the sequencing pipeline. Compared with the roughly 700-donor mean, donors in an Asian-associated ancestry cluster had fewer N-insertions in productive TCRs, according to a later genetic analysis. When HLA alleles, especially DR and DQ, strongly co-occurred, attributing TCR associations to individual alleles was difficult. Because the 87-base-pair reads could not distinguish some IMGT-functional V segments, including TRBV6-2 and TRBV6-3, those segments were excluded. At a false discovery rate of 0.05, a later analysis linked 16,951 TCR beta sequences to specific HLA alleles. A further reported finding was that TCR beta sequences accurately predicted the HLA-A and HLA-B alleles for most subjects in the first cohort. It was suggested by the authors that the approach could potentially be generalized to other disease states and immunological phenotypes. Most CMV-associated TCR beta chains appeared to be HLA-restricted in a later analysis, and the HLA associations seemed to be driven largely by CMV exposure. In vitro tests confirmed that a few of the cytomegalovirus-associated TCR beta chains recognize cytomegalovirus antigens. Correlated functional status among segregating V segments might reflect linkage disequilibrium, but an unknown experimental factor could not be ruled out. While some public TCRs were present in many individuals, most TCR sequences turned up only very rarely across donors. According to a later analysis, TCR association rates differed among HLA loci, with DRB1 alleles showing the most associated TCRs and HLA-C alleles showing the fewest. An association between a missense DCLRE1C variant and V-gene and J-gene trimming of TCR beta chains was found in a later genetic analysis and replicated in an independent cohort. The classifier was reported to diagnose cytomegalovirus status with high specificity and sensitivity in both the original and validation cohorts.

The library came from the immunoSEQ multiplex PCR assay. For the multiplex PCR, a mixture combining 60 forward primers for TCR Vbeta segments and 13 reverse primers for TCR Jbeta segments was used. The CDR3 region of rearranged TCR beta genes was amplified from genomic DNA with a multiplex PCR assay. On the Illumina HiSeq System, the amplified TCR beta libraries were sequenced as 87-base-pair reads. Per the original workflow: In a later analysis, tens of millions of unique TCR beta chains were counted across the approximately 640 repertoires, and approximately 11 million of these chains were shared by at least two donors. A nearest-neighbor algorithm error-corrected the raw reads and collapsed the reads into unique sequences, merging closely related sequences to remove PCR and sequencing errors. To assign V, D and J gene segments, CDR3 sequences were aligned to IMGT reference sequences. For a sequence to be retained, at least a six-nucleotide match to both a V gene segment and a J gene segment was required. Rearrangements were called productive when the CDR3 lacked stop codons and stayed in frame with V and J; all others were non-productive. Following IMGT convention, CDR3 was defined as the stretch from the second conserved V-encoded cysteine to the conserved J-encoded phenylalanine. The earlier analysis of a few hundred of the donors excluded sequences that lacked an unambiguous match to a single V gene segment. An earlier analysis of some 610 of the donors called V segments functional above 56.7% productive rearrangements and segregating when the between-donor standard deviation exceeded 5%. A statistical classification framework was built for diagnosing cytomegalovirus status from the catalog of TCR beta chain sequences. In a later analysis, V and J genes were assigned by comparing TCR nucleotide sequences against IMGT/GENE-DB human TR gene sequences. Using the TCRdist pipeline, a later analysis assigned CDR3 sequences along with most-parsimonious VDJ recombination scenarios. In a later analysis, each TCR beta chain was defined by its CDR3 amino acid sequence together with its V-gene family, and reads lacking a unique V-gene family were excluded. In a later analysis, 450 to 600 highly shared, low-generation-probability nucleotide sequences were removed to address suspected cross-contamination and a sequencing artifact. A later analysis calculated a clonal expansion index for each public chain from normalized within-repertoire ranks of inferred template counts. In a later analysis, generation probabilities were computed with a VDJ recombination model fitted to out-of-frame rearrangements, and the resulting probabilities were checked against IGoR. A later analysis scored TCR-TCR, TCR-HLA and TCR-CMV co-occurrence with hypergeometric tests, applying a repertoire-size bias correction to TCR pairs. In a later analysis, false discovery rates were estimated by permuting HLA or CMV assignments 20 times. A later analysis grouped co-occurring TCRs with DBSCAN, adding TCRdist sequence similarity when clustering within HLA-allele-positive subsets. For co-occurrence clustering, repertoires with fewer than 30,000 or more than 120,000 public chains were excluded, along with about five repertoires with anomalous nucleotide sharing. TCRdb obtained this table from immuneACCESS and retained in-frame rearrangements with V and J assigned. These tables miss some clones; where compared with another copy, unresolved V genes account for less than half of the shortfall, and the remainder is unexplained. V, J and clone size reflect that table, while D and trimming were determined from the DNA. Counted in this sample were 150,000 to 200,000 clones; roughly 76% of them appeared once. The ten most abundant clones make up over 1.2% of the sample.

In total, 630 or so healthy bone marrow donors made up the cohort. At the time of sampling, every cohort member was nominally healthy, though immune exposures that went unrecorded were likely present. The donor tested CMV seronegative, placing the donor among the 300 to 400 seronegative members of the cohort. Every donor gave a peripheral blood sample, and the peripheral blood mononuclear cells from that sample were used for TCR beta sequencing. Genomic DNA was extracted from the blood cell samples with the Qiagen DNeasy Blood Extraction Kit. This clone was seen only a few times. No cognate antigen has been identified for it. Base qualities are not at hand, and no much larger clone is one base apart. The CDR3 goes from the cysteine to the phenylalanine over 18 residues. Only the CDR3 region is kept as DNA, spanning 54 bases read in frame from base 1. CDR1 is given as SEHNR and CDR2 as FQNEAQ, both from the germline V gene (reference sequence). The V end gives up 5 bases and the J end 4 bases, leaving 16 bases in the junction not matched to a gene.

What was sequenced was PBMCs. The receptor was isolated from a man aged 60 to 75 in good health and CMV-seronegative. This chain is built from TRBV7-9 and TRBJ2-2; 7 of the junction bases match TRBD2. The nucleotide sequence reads TGTGCCAGCAGCACGGGGAGGCCGGCTAGCGGACCCACCGGGGAGCTGTTTTTT. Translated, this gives CASSTGRPASGPTGELFF.